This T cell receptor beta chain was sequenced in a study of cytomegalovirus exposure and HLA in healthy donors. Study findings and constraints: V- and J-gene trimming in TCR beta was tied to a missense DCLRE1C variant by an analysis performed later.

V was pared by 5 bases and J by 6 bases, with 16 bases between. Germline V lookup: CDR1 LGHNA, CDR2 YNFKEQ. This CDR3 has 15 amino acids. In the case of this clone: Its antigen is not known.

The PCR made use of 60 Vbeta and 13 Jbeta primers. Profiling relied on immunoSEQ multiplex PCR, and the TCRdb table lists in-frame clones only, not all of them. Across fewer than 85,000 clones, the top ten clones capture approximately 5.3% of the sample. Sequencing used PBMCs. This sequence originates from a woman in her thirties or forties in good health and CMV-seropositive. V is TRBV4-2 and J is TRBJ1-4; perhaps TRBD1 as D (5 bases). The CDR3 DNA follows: TGTGCCAGCAGCATTAGGCGGGGGATTGATGAAAAACTGTTTTTT. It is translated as CASSIRRGIDEKLFF.